The rows below give T cell receptor beta chains drawn from one sample of a study of blood T cell repertoires in COVID-19. The assay was immunoSEQ multiplex PCR, and TCRdb's table has in-frame clones only and misses some. This repertoire shows 60,000 to 75,000 clones, roughly four fifths found once; its top ten account for about 6.4%. Sequencing was carried out using peripheral blood. Every receptor here comes from a woman aged 45-65 years with active or convalescent COVID-19. Each CDR3 is given with its conserved first and last residue. Each record gives: D gene, J gene, clone size, V gene, CDR3 DNA, CDR3 protein. The D gene is left open where the match is weak. Clone size is not always given. Where it is, it says once, few, many or a class for expanded clones.

d_call: .
j_call: TRBJ1-4
clone_size: .
v_call: TRBV7-2
cdr3_nt: TGTGCCAGCAGCTTAGCGGGGGGGGCAAATGAAAAACTGTTTTTT
cdr3_aa: CASSLAGGANEKLFF

d_call: .
j_call: TRBJ2-3
clone_size: .
v_call: TRBV12-5
cdr3_nt: TGTGCTAGTGGTCTCCGACTAATCACAGATACGCAGTATTTT
cdr3_aa: CASGLRLITDTQYF

d_call: .
j_call: TRBJ1-5
clone_size: .
v_call: TRBV5-8
cdr3_nt: TGTGCCAGCAGCTTGACAGGGAATTATCAGCCCCAGCATTTT
cdr3_aa: CASSLTGNYQPQHF

d_call: .
j_call: TRBJ1-2
clone_size: .
v_call: TRBV15
cdr3_nt: TGTGCCACCAGCAGAGAAGGACGAGGGCTTGGCTACACCTTC
cdr3_aa: CATSREGRGLGYTF

d_call: TRBD1
j_call: TRBJ1-5
clone_size: .
v_call: TRBV28
cdr3_nt: TGTGCCAGCAGTTTCGGTCCAACAGGGGGCGCAGGACAGCCCCAGCATTTT
cdr3_aa: CASSFGPTGGAGQPQHF

d_call: .
j_call: TRBJ2-3
clone_size: .
v_call: TRBV10-3
cdr3_nt: TGTGCCATCAGTGAGTCTCCTAGCAGCAGCACAGATACGCAGTATTTT
cdr3_aa: CAISESPSSSTDTQYF

d_call: .
j_call: TRBJ1-2
clone_size: once
v_call: TRBV6-1
cdr3_nt: TGTGCCAGCGGTGCACCCTACAGGATCGCTAACTATGGCTACACCTTC
cdr3_aa: CASGAPYRIANYGYTF

d_call: TRBD1
j_call: TRBJ2-7
clone_size: few
v_call: TRBV30
cdr3_nt: TGTGCCTGGAGTACCGGACAGGGGGTCGAGCAGTACTTC
cdr3_aa: CAWSTGQGVEQYF

d_call: TRBD1
j_call: TRBJ2-3
clone_size: .
v_call: TRBV11-2
cdr3_nt: TGTGCCAGCAGCTCGGCGAGGCAGGGGGTCCAGAATACGCAGTATTTT
cdr3_aa: CASSSARQGVQNTQYF

d_call: TRBD1
j_call: TRBJ1-1
clone_size: .
v_call: TRBV19
cdr3_nt: TGTGCCAGTAGTGAACAGGGGGCGCGAGCTTTCTTT
cdr3_aa: CASSEQGARAFF

d_call: TRBD2
j_call: TRBJ2-3
clone_size: once
v_call: TRBV27
cdr3_nt: TGTGCCAGCAGTGGATGGACTAGCGGGGGTTTCACAGATACGCAGTATTTT
cdr3_aa: CASSGWTSGGFTDTQYF

d_call: .
j_call: TRBJ2-5
clone_size: .
v_call: TRBV5-1
cdr3_nt: TGCGCCAGCAGCTTGGCACAGCAAGAGACCCAGTACTTC
cdr3_aa: CASSLAQQETQYF

d_call: .
j_call: TRBJ2-1
clone_size: .
v_call: TRBV14
cdr3_nt: TGTGCCAGCAGCCAGGGGAGTTGGGAGCAGTTCTTC
cdr3_aa: CASSQGSWEQFF

d_call: TRBD1
j_call: TRBJ1-3
clone_size: few
v_call: TRBV10-1
cdr3_nt: TGCGCCAGAGCAGGGGGGCAATCTGGAAACACCATATATTTT
cdr3_aa: CARAGGQSGNTIYF

d_call: TRBD1
j_call: TRBJ1-1
clone_size: few
v_call: TRBV5-1
cdr3_nt: TGCGCCAGCAGCTCCTCAGGGACAGGGGGCCTGAGCACTGAAGCTTTCTTT
cdr3_aa: CASSSSGTGGLSTEAFF

d_call: TRBD1
j_call: TRBJ1-5
clone_size: few
v_call: TRBV19
cdr3_nt: TGTGCCAGTCAAGACAGGGGAGGCCAGCCCCAGCATTTT
cdr3_aa: CASQDRGGQPQHF

d_call: .
j_call: TRBJ1-2
clone_size: .
v_call: TRBV24-1
cdr3_nt: TGTGCCACCAGTGATCAAAGAGGGTGGGGCTACACCTTC
cdr3_aa: CATSDQRGWGYTF

d_call: TRBD2
j_call: TRBJ2-3
clone_size: .
v_call: TRBV15
cdr3_nt: TGTGCCACCAGTTTGGGGGCACCGGGACTAGCAACAGATACGCAGTATTTT
cdr3_aa: CATSLGAPGLATDTQYF

d_call: .
j_call: TRBJ1-5
clone_size: .
v_call: TRBV28
cdr3_nt: TGTGCCAGCCGGGGTAGCAATCAGCCCCAGCATTTT
cdr3_aa: CASRGSNQPQHF

d_call: TRBD1
j_call: TRBJ2-5
clone_size: few
v_call: TRBV19
cdr3_nt: TGTGCCAGTAGCCCCGGGGGACAGGGGGTGAAGACCCAGTACTTC
cdr3_aa: CASSPGGQGVKTQYF

d_call: TRBD2
j_call: TRBJ2-3
clone_size: once
v_call: TRBV4-3
cdr3_nt: TGCGCCAGCAGCCATGGTGGGAGGGTGGGACGCGGGACAGATACGCAGTATTTT
cdr3_aa: CASSHGGRVGRGTDTQYF

d_call: .
j_call: TRBJ2-5
clone_size: few
v_call: TRBV12-5
cdr3_nt: TGTGCTAGTGGTTTGGTCGGGGAGACCCAGTACTTC
cdr3_aa: CASGLVGETQYF